This is a list of T cell receptor beta chains from one sample in a study of T cells in Graves' hyperthyroidism and ophthalmopathy. TCRdb reprocessed the multiplex PCR reads via MiXCR and lists one record per CDR3 protein. The sample holds 500,000 to 800,000 distinct CDR3 sequences, just under 45% seen once. The sequencing input was peripheral blood or thyroid tissue (not recorded which). These receptor sequences come from an adult man with Graves' disease, either hyperthyroidism or ophthalmopathy (not recorded which). The CDR3 runs from the conserved cysteine through the conserved F or W. A D gene is named only where the DNA matches it firmly. Size is omitted from some rows. Given values are once, few, many or a class for expanded clones.

J: TRBJ2-7
D: -
V: TRBV7-9
size: -
DNA: TGTGCCAGCAGATCAAATATAGTCGAGCAGTACTTC
CDR3: CASRSNIVEQYF

J: TRBJ1-2
D: -
V: TRBV29-1
size: few
DNA: TGCAGCGCCGGGGCGAATAACTATGGCTACACCTTC
CDR3: CSAGANNYGYTF

J: TRBJ2-7
D: -
V: TRBV20-1
size: many
DNA: TGCAGTGCTTGGACAGTGTACGAGCAGTACTTC
CDR3: CSAWTVYEQYF

J: TRBJ2-5
D: TRBD1
V: TRBV20-1
size: -
DNA: TGCAGTGCTAGCGACCAGGGACAGGGGAAACGAGAAACCCAGTACTTC
CDR3: CSASDQGQGKRETQYF

J: TRBJ1-1
D: TRBD1
V: TRBV25-1
size: -
DNA: TGTGCCAGCAGTGGGAGACAGGGGAATTCACTTGGCACTGAAGCTTTCTTT
CDR3: CASSGRQGNSLGTEAFF

J: TRBJ2-2
D: TRBD2
V: TRBV7-8
size: few
DNA: TGTGCCAGCAGCTTGTGGACTAGCGGGAGGGCCCACGGGGAGCTGTTTTTT
CDR3: CASSLWTSGRAHGELFF

J: TRBJ2-2
D: TRBD1
V: TRBV7-9
size: few
DNA: TGTGCCAGCAGATGGGGACAGTCGAACACCGGGGAGCTGTTTTTT
CDR3: CASRWGQSNTGELFF

J: TRBJ2-5
D: -
V: TRBV6-1
size: -
DNA: TGTGCCAGCAGTCGCCTCAGGACAGAAGCATCGGGTATAGAGACCCAGTACTTC
CDR3: CASSRLRTEASGIETQYF

J: TRBJ2-7
D: TRBD2
V: TRBV29-1
size: few
DNA: TGCAGCGTTGTACTAGCGGCCGCCAAGCTATACTACGAGCAGTACTTC
CDR3: CSVVLAAAKLYYEQYF

J: TRBJ1-5
D: -
V: TRBV2
size: -
DNA: TGTGCCAGCAGTGCAGCAGGGAGCGATCAGCCCCAGCATTTT
CDR3: CASSAAGSDQPQHF

J: TRBJ1-4
D: -
V: TRBV7-6
size: many
DNA: TGTGCCAGCAGCTTAGATCCTGCAACTAATGAAAAACTGTTTTTT
CDR3: CASSLDPATNEKLFF

J: TRBJ1-1
D: -
V: TRBV25-1
size: many
DNA: TGTGCCAGCAGCAGGCTTGAGAACACTGAAGCTTTCTTT
CDR3: CASSRLENTEAFF

J: TRBJ2-2
D: TRBD2
V: TRBV2
size: -
DNA: TGTGCCAGCAGTACACTAGCGGGCTACACCGGGGAGCTGTTTTTT
CDR3: CASSTLAGYTGELFF

J: TRBJ1-1
D: -
V: TRBV12-3/TRBV12-4
size: -
DNA: TGTGCCAGCAGTTTAATAATGAACACTGAAGCTTTCTTT
CDR3: CASSLIMNTEAFF

J: TRBJ1-6
D: -
V: TRBV2
size: many
DNA: TGTGCCAGCAGCGAAGGGGCAACGGTGGGTTCACCCCTCCACTTT
CDR3: CASSEGATVGSPLHF

J: TRBJ2-2
D: TRBD1
V: TRBV7-9
size: -
DNA: TGTGCCAGCAGACCACCGGGACAGGGATGGACCGGGGAGCTGTTTTTT
CDR3: CASRPPGQGWTGELFF

J: TRBJ2-3
D: -
V: TRBV24-1
size: -
DNA: TGTGCCACCAGTGTTCGGGGGCCCCACACAGATACGCAGTATTTT
CDR3: CATSVRGPHTDTQYF